The clone carrying this TCR beta chain has just a few counts. The data are from a study of T-cell reconstitution after alpha-beta-depleted transplantation in children. A library of TCRbeta sequences, prepared with unique molecular identifiers, was generated. TCRdb processed the PCR reads anew with MiXCR; each CDR3 protein has one entry. Of 600,000 to 700,000 distinct CDR3 sequences in the sample, around 17% are singletons; the top ten hold around 0.96%. Looked up from germline, CDR1 is ENHRY and CDR2 is SYGVKD. With 11 bases removed from V and 0 bases from J, the gap between germline ends came to 26 bases. This CDR3 spans 18 amino acids.

This receptor was identified in a human donor who donated a stem cell graft to a child with acute myeloid leukemia. The chain combines TRBV10-3 with TRBJ2-1; the D gene could be TRBD1 or TRBD2 (5 bases each). The sample consisted of PBMCs from the stem cell graft donor, taken from the stem cell graft. CDR3 coding DNA: TGTGCCTCAAGCCGGGACGCAGCTCTCGATTACTCCTACAATGAGCAGTTCTTC. It encodes CASSRDAALDYSYNEQFF.